The 17 T cell receptor beta chains in this list originate from one sample, sequenced in a study of CD8+ T cells in alopecia areata. It was cDNA, reverse transcribed from extracted RNA, that served as the sequencing template. Here immunoSEQ multiplex PCR was the method, and the copy in TCRdb shows in-frame clones only, minus some. The sample has around 110,000 clones, about three fifths seen once; the top ten hold more than 9%. The treatment was: oral pan-JAK inhibitor, 5-10 mg twice daily. The material was CD8+ T cells sorted from blood, obtained at week 24, from a patient treated with tofacitinib. The receptors shown here come from a human donor with alopecia areata.

The chain couples TRBV2 to TRBJ2-7; D possibly corresponds to TRBD2 (5 bases). Germline lookup yields CDR1 SNHLY and CDR2 FYNNEI. The germline V and J ends were trimmed by 4 bases and 0 bases, with 13 bases remaining between them. CDR3 length: 15 amino acids. CDR3: CASSGEQVGSYEQYF. The CDR3 region has the DNA TGTGCCAGCAGTGGGGAGCAGGTGGGCTCCTACGAGCAGTACTTC.

This clone was seen a handful of times. V usage is TRBV29-1 and J usage is TRBJ2-1, with a possible D match to TRBD2 (7 bases). The germline V gene encodes CDR1 SQVTM and CDR2 ANQGSEA. The V and J ends lost 5 bases and 6 bases respectively, with 14 bases between them. This CDR3 region has 13 residues. CDR3 sequence: CSVRGEGGNEQFF. DNA of the CDR3: TGCAGCGTTCGGGGGGAAGGGGGCAATGAGCAGTTCTTC.

The chain joins TRBV27 to TRBJ2-1; 9 bases are shared with TRBD2. Germline V lookup: CDR1 MNHEY, CDR2 SMNVEV (reference sequence). The CDR3 covers 14 residues. V trimming: 3 bases; J trimming: 10 bases; junction bases outside the gene matches: 7. CDR3 residues: CASSLVLAGVEQFF. The CDR3 DNA sequence: TGTGCCAGCAGTTTGGTACTAGCGGGCGTAGAGCAGTTCTTC.

This chain links TRBV10-3 with TRBJ1-2; no definite D call. The V gene's germline CDR1 is ENHRY and CDR2 SYGVKD. There are 15 residues in the CDR3. Trimming took off 6 bases at V and 8 bases at J, with 22 bases between the two ends. CDR3: CAIRIGRNSGGGYTF. The DNA for the CDR3 is TGTGCCATCAGAATAGGACGGAACTCCGGAGGAGGCTACACCTTC.

V is TRBV6-1 and J is TRBJ2-1; TRBD2 agrees at 8 bases. CDR3 length: 15 residues. Germline assignment: CDR1 MNHNS and CDR2 SASEGT. V was pared by 8 bases and J by 4 bases, with 10 bases of the junction left unmatched. The CDR3 sequence is CASGDPGGGYNEQFF. The CDR3 DNA reads TGTGCCAGCGGGGATCCGGGCGGGGGGTACAATGAGCAGTTCTTC.

The chain employs TRBV29-1 and TRBJ1-2; TRBD1 might be the D (5 bases). With 6 bases removed from V and 6 bases from J, the gap between germline ends came to 11 bases. Germline CDR1 reads SQVTM; CDR2 reads ANQGSEA. The CDR3 covers 11 residues. For the CDR3, the DNA is TGCAGCGTGACAGTCTTGAATGGCTACACCTTC. It encodes CSVTVLNGYTF.

This clone has just a few counts. The J gene is TRBJ2-3, the V gene TRBV27; D possibly uses TRBD1 or TRBD2 (5 bases each). The germline V gene has CDR1 MNHEY and CDR2 SMNVEV (reference sequence). V lost 3 bases and J lost 1, with 8 bases in between. This CDR3 contains 14 residues. The CDR3 region is CASSLWGRTDTQYF. The CDR3, as DNA: TGTGCCAGCAGTTTGTGGGGACGCACAGATACGCAGTATTTT.

This clone has just a few counts. The chain employs TRBV29-1 and TRBJ2-5; the D is unclear. The V end was cut by 8 bases, the J end by 4 bases, with 11 bases between. CDR1 SQVTM and CDR2 ANQGSEA come from the germline V gene. The CDR3 is 11 residues long. CDR3 sequence: CSPVMSETQYF. As DNA, the CDR3 is TGCAGCCCCGTCATGTCAGAGACCCAGTACTTC.

The rearrangement links TRBV15 to TRBJ2-4; 7 bases are a match to TRBD2. CDR1 is LNHNV, CDR2 YYDKDF, per germline (reference sequence). This CDR3 has 14 amino acids. After removal of 4 bases from V and 9 bases from J, the junction contained 9 bases not matched to a gene. The CDR3 is CATSIEGGGLIQYF. In DNA, the CDR3 is TGTGCCACCAGCATAGAGGGCGGGGGTCTCATTCAGTACTTC.

This clone has a handful of counts. This chain connects TRBV6-6 to TRBJ2-1; TRBD2 matches at 10 bases. Trimming took 5 bases from V and 7 from J; bases not matched to a gene: 5. CDR3 length: 14 residues. CDR1 is MNHNY, CDR2 SVGAGI, per germline (reference sequence). Here the CDR3 reads CASSGIAGGNEQFF. The CDR3 bases are TGTGCCAGCAGTGGAATAGCGGGGGGTAATGAGCAGTTCTTC.

The chain carries TRBV15 and TRBJ2-7, with a possible D match to TRBD2 (5 bases). Germline V gene sequence: CDR1 LNHNV, CDR2 YYDKDF (reference sequence). V lost 5 bases to trimming and J lost 3 bases, with 20 bases between them. The length of the CDR3 is 16 residues. This CDR3 is CATSPRAGEELYEQYF. For the CDR3, the DNA is TGTGCCACCAGCCCCCGGGCCGGGGAAGAGCTCTACGAGCAGTACTTC.

The CDR3 DNA is TGTGCCAGCAGCCAAGGACAGGGGGGATACGAGCAGTACTTC. This gives the protein CASSQGQGGYEQYF. J is TRBJ2-7 and V is TRBV7-6; 10 bases line up with TRBD1. Germline values: CDR1 SGHVS, CDR2 FNYEAQ. The V segment lost 5 bases and the J segment 4 bases; nucleotides outside the gene matches: 5. The CDR3 is 14 amino acids.

This clone came up a few times. This chain uses TRBV7-9 with TRBJ1-5, with D unresolved. Germline lookup yields CDR1 SEHNR and CDR2 FQNEAQ (reference sequence). The CDR3 sequence is 15 residues long. The V end was cut by 6 bases, the J end by 4 bases, with 16 bases between. CDR3 residues: CASSPKGAGNQPQHF. CDR3 bases: TGTGCCAGCAGTCCTAAGGGCGCCGGGAATCAGCCCCAGCATTTT.

This chain links TRBV7-9 with TRBJ2-5; D unclear. V was trimmed by 3 bases and J by 0 bases, leaving 8 bases between them. CDR3 length: 14 amino acids. Germline V lookup: CDR1 SEHNR, CDR2 FQNEAQ (reference sequence). CDR3 amino acids: CASSFVGYQETQYF. The CDR3 DNA sequence: TGTGCCAGCAGCTTCGTGGGGTACCAAGAGACCCAGTACTTC. The full variable domain, its missing parts supplied by reference TRBV7-9 and TRBJ2-5, is DTGVSQNPRHKITKRGQNVTFRCDPISEHNRLYWYRQTLGQGPEFLTYFQNEAQLEKSRLLSDRFSAERPKGSFSTLEIQRTEQGDSAMYLCASSFVGYQETQYFGPGTRLLVL.

In this sample, this clone turned up once. The chain recombines TRBV5-1 with TRBJ1-4; unclear D gene. The CDR3 length is 15 residues. V gave up 2 bases and J gave up 3 bases, with 11 bases separating them. Germline V gene data show CDR1 as SGHRS and CDR2 as YFSETQ. The CDR3 DNA reads TGCGCCAGCAGCTTTGAGCGGTACGCTAATGAAAAACTGTTTTTT. Translated: CASSFERYANEKLFF.

The chain links TRBV30 to TRBJ1-2; D gene uncertain. V lost 4 bases, J lost 2 bases, and 8 bases lay in between. Germline assignment: CDR1 GTSNPN and CDR2 SVGIG (reference sequence). The CDR3 loop spans 12 amino acids. This chain's CDR3 is CAWTGGNYGYTF. The CDR3 bases are TGTGCCTGGACTGGAGGGAACTATGGCTACACCTTC.

The chain recombines TRBV9 with TRBJ2-5, with D perhaps TRBD2 (6 bases). V was cut by 0 bases and J by 0 bases, with 9 bases left in between. The CDR3 spans 15 residues. Germline V CDR1 and CDR2: SGDLS, YYNGEE. The CDR3 spells CASSVAGVYQETQYF. CDR3 DNA: TGTGCCAGCAGCGTAGCGGGAGTTTACCAAGAGACCCAGTACTTC.